These 32 T cell receptor beta chains share one sample of origin, sequenced in a study of T cells in Graves' hyperthyroidism and ophthalmopathy. The source material, RNA transcripts, was used to amplify TCR beta CDR3 regions. First-round RT-PCR targeting the TCR CDR3 was performed with the HTBI primer set. TCRdb re-analysed the multiplex PCR reads in MiXCR, keeping a single row per CDR3 protein. Altogether 530,000 or so distinct CDR3 sequences are present, approximately 25% being singletons, with the ten largest covering about 10%. The sample consisted of blood. These receptors came from a woman younger than 45 with Graves' ophthalmopathy.

This clonotype was counted ten times or more. The chain has TRBV28 and TRBJ1-5; the D is unclear. The CDR3 loop spans 14 amino acids. V dropped 2 bases and J dropped 1 base, with 6 bases sitting between them. Germline V lookup: CDR1 MDHEN, CDR2 SYDVKM. The CDR3 coding sequence is TGTGCCAGCAGTTTAGGGATAAGCAATCAGCCCCAGCATTTT. This encodes CASSLGISNQPQHF.

CDR3: CASKDRTRAFF. In DNA, the CDR3 is TGTGCCAGCAAAGACAGGACTCGGGCTTTCTTT. The J gene is TRBJ1-1, the V gene TRBV12-3 or TRBV12-4; maybe TRBD1 (6 bases). V lost 7 bases, J lost 11 bases, and 14 bases lay in between. The CDR3 has 11 residues.

This clonotype was recorded at least ten times. The rearrangement joins TRBV6-2 or TRBV6-3 to TRBJ2-5; 8 bases align to TRBD2. This CDR3 spans 12 amino acids. Germline V gene data show CDR1 as MNHEY and CDR2 as SVGEGT. V lost 6 bases and J lost 9; bases outside the gene matches: 6. The CDR3 DNA sequence: TGTGCCAGCAGCGCAGCGGGGGATTCCCAGTACTTC. The encoded protein is CASSAAGDSQYF.

This clonotype has a handful of counts. CDR3 protein: CASSHNSGGQGLNQPQHF. CDR3 nucleotide sequence: TGTGCCAGCAGCCACAACAGCGGGGGACAGGGGCTAAATCAGCCCCAGCATTTT. The genes are TRBV11-1 and TRBJ1-5, with 10 bases identical to TRBD1. After removal of 5 bases from V and 4 bases from J, the junction contained 14 bases not matched to a gene. There are 18 residues in the CDR3. Germline V gene data show CDR1 as SGHAT and CDR2 as FQDESV (reference sequence).

This clonotype was detected only a few times. This chain uses TRBV16 with TRBJ1-1, with 7 bases lining up with TRBD1. V trimming: 4 bases; J trimming: 7 bases; junction bases outside the gene matches: 15. Germline CDR1 and CDR2: KGHSY and FQNENV. This CDR3 contains 16 residues. The CDR3 DNA is TGTGCCAGCAGCCCCCCCAATTCCGACAGGGAGTATGAAGCTTTCTTT. Protein sequence: CASSPPNSDREYEAFF.

This clonotype was detected a few times. The chain combines TRBV6-5 with TRBJ2-5, with no clear D. Germline V gene data show CDR1 as MNHEY and CDR2 as SVGAGI. The CDR3 is 15 amino acids. The V and J ends lost 2 bases and 4 bases respectively, with 14 bases between them. CDR3 in DNA: TGTGCCAGCAGTTACACGGTCGGCTATGGAGAGACCCAGTACTTC. This encodes CASSYTVGYGETQYF.

The rearrangement joins TRBV6-1 to TRBJ1-5, with D hard to call. The CDR3 is 14 residues long. The V gene's germline CDR1 is MNHNS and CDR2 SASEGT. Trimming took off 7 bases at V and 0 bases at J, with 10 bases between the two ends. The CDR3 spells CASKSGYSNQPQHF. The CDR3 region has the DNA TGTGCCAGCAAGAGCGGTTATAGCAATCAGCCCCAGCATTTT.

Comments on this clonotype: One junction end does not reproduce the germline sequence, and a read error may be involved. CDR3 DNA sequence: TGCAGCGTTGACATCTCTTTTGGAGGAGGGGGCGGGGACTATGGCAACACCTTC. Its protein is CSVDISFGGGGGDYGNTF. This chain connects TRBV29-1 to TRBJ1-2; 7 bases map to TRBD1. The germline CDR1 and CDR2 sequences are SQVTM and ANQGSEA. CDR3 size: 18 residues. Full variable domain (remainder filled in from reference TRBV29-1 and TRBJ1-2): SAVISQKPSRDICQRGTSLTIQCQVDSQVTMMFWYRQQPGQSLTLIATANQGSEATYESGFVIDKFPISRPNLTFSTLTVSNMSPEDSSIYLCSVDISFGGGGGDYGNTFGSGTRLTVV.

The genes are TRBV30 and TRBJ1-5; TRBD1 is a possible D gene (6 bases). V shed 2 bases and J shed 7 bases, with 12 bases lying between them. Germline CDR1 and CDR2: GTSNPN and SVGIG (reference sequence). There are 13 residues in the CDR3. CDR3 DNA: TGTGCCTGGAGTTGGGGGGCTCAGCAGCCCCAGCATTTT. It codes for CAWSWGAQQPQHF.

This clonotype has only a few counts. The chain has TRBV12-3 or TRBV12-4 and TRBJ1-1, with unresolved D. V was trimmed by 4 bases and J by 1 base, leaving 13 bases between them. The CDR3 has 15 residues. CDR3 sequence reads: CASSSAVEGNTEAFF. The DNA for the CDR3 is TGTGCCAGCAGTTCGGCCGTGGAAGGGAACACTGAAGCTTTCTTT.

J is TRBJ2-7 and V is TRBV4-1, with a tentative D call TRBD2 (5 bases). This CDR3 contains 14 residues. CDR1 is MGHRA and CDR2 is YSYEKL in the germline V gene. The V end was cut by 0 bases, the J end by 6 bases, with 12 bases between. The chain's CDR3 is CASSQDGRGLEQYF. The DNA of the CDR3 is TGCGCCAGCAGCCAAGATGGCCGAGGGCTCGAGCAGTACTTC.

This clonotype was seen more than once but under ten times. This chain uses TRBV20-1 with TRBJ1-5; D gene ambiguous. The CDR3 runs to 15 residues. Per germline, CDR1 DFQATT and CDR2 SNEGSKA (reference sequence). The germline V and J ends were trimmed by 1 base and 3 bases, with 13 bases remaining between them. CDR3 coding DNA: TGCAGTGCTAGAGGGCAGACGGAATACAATCAGCCCCAGCATTTT. It specifies CSARGQTEYNQPQHF.

Comments on this clonotype: This clone may be a read error of a much larger clone one base away. The V gene is TRBV4-1, the J gene TRBJ2-5; the match to TRBD2 covers 11 bases. This CDR3 has 17 amino acids. Germline CDR1 and CDR2: MGHRA and YSYEKL. As DNA, the CDR3 is TGCGCCAGCAGCCAAAGATACCCCGGGACTAGCGGAGAGACCAAGTACTTC. This sequence encodes CASSQRYPGTSGETKYF.

This clonotype was counted at least ten times. The chain uses TRBV12-3 or TRBV12-4 and TRBJ1-2, with D perhaps matching TRBD1 (5 bases). The CDR3 contains 13 residues. V lost 6 bases and J 6 bases, leaving 14 bases between the germline ends. The DNA for the CDR3 is TGTGCCAGCAGCTTACAGGTTAGCGATGGCTACACCTTC. This sequence encodes CASSLQVSDGYTF.

This clonotype has a count of ten or more. The CDR3 sequence is CASSEAIGDTEAFF. DNA of the CDR3: TGTGCCAGCAGTGAAGCAATCGGGGACACTGAAGCTTTCTTT. V is TRBV6-1 and J is TRBJ1-1; D gene ambiguous. The CDR3 totals 14 residues. The V gene's germline CDR1 is MNHNS and CDR2 SASEGT. V was pared by 0 bases and J by 3 bases, with 8 bases between.

This clonotype was observed at least ten times. The J gene is TRBJ2-7, the V gene TRBV7-2, with 11 nucleotides matching TRBD2. Germline lookup yields CDR1 SGHTA and CDR2 FQGNSA. V shed 3 bases, J shed 2 bases, and the junction held 3 bases outside the gene matches. The CDR3 length is 15 residues. CDR3 sequence reads: CASSLTSGATYEQYF. CDR3 DNA: TGTGCCAGCAGCTTGACTAGCGGGGCCACCTACGAGCAGTACTTC.

The V and J genes are TRBV7-2 and TRBJ2-1; 8 bases align to TRBD1. Unmatched junction bases numbered 9, after V lost 7 bases and J lost 4 bases. The CDR3 runs 15 residues. Germline-derived CDR1 and CDR2 are SGHTA and FQGNSA. The CDR3, as DNA: TGTGCCAGCACCAGGGGGCGCGGGCTTTACAATGAGCAGTTCTTC. Translation: CASTRGRGLYNEQFF.

This clonotype was seen many times. This chain uses TRBV11-1 with TRBJ1-1; no clear D gene. The germline V and J ends were trimmed by 4 bases and 4 bases, with 7 bases remaining between them. Germline V CDR1 and CDR2: SGHAT, FQDESV (reference sequence). The CDR3 runs 12 residues. The CDR3 DNA follows: TGTGCCAGCAGCTACATAAGCACTGAAGCTTTCTTT. Its protein is CASSYISTEAFF.

The sample holds many counts of this clonotype. The rearrangement joins TRBV19 to TRBJ1-5; 7 nucleotides agree with TRBD1. Trimming cost V 4 bases and J 7 bases; bases outside gene matches: 10. The CDR3 contains 15 residues. In germline, CDR1 is LNHDA, CDR2 SQIVND (reference sequence). The CDR3 spells CASSRFTGVSQPQHF. CDR3 nucleotides: TGTGCCAGTAGTAGGTTCACAGGGGTGAGCCAGCCCCAGCATTTT.

V is TRBV6-5 and J is TRBJ1-3; 9 bases match TRBD1. There are 15 residues in the CDR3. Germline V lookup: CDR1 MNHEY, CDR2 SVGAGI. Germline trimming cut 4 bases from V and 5 bases from J; bases unmatched to any gene: 6. The CDR3 region has the DNA TGTGCCAGCAGTTCCCAAGGACAGGGGAGAAACACCATATATTTT. Residues: CASSSQGQGRNTIYF.

This clonotype was found many times. The chain combines TRBV28 with TRBJ2-7, with 10 bases matching TRBD1. There are 16 residues in the CDR3. Germline V lookup: CDR1 MDHEN, CDR2 SYDVKM. Trimming removed 3 bases from V and 5 bases from J; junction bases left unmatched: 10. CDR3 coding DNA: TGTGCCAGCAGTTTGAGAGGACCGGGACAGGGGAACGAGCAGTACTTC. This sequence encodes CASSLRGPGQGNEQYF.

This clonotype was seen at least ten times. This chain uses TRBV27 with TRBJ2-7; 10 nucleotides match TRBD1. With 5 bases clipped from V and 3 bases from J, the junction kept 4 bases outside the gene matches. This CDR3 contains 14 residues. Germline V lookup: CDR1 MNHEY, CDR2 SMNVEV (reference sequence). This chain's CDR3 is CASSIRTGGYEQYF. The CDR3 nucleotides read TGTGCCAGCAGTATAAGGACAGGGGGCTACGAGCAGTACTTC.

As regards this clonotype: The junction differs from germline at one of its ends, possibly a read error. This sequence joins TRBV6-1 and TRBJ1-5; D gene ambiguous. The germline V gene encodes CDR1 MNHNS and CDR2 SASEGT. CDR3 length: 11 residues. This chain's CDR3 is CATSDVQPQHF. CDR3 sequence (DNA): TGTGCCACCAGTGATGTTCAGCCCCAGCATTTT.

This clonotype showed up many times. A much larger clone differs by one base, so this may be a read error. The chain uses TRBV6-1 and TRBJ2-2, with 14 nucleotides matching TRBD2. Germline lookup yields CDR1 MNHNS and CDR2 SASEGT. With V trimmed by 6 bases and J by 4 bases, 7 bases remained unmatched. This CDR3 has 17 residues. CDR3 nucleotides: TGTGCCAGCAGCACAGGGACTAGCGGGAGACCCACCGGGGAGCTGTTTTTT. It encodes CASSTGTSGRPTGELFF.

This clonotype was seen a handful of times. The chain joins TRBV15 to TRBJ2-7; unclear D gene. The germline V and J ends were trimmed by 3 bases and 0 bases, with 12 bases remaining between them. Germline loops: CDR1 LNHNV, CDR2 YYDKDF (reference sequence). This CDR3 spans 15 amino acids. The CDR3 spells CATSSYGQASYEQYF. The DNA for the CDR3 is TGTGCCACCAGCAGTTATGGTCAGGCCTCCTACGAGCAGTACTTC.

The genes are TRBV30 and TRBJ1-5, with a tentative D call TRBD1 (6 bases). The ends were cut back, 4 bases at V and 3 bases at J, with 10 bases in the middle. Germline V gene sequence: CDR1 GTSNPN, CDR2 SVGIG (reference sequence). This CDR3 spans 13 amino acids. CDR3 amino acids: CAWKGGFNQPQHF. CDR3 nucleotide sequence: TGTGCCTGGAAGGGGGGCTTCAATCAGCCCCAGCATTTT.

This clonotype occurred many times. This chain joins TRBV2 and TRBJ1-2, with D unclear. The V end lost 4 bases, the J end lost 3 bases, and 12 bases lay between the germline ends. The CDR3 extends over 14 amino acids. Germline CDR1 is SNHLY and CDR2 is FYNNEI. CDR3 DNA: TGTGCCAGCAGTGGACTGCAGCAATACTATGGCTACACCTTC. It codes for CASSGLQQYYGYTF.

The chain links TRBV13 to TRBJ1-6; 10 bases map to TRBD1. This CDR3 spans 21 amino acids. Germline V gene lookup returns CDR1 PRHDT and CDR2 FYEKMQ (reference sequence). The V segment lost 9 bases and the J segment 0 bases; nucleotides outside the gene matches: 20. Here the CDR3 reads CARSGGLDRGHPSSYNSPLHF. Here the CDR3 DNA reads TGTGCCAGATCTGGGGGCCTTGACAGGGGGCATCCTAGCTCCTATAATTCACCCCTCCACTTT.

There are many counts of this clonotype. CDR3 sequence (DNA): TGTGCCAGTAGTATGCCTACAGGGGTCGCCTATGGCTACACCTTC. Translating gives CASSMPTGVAYGYTF. J is TRBJ1-2 and V is TRBV19; 7 bases line up with TRBD1. The germline CDR1 and CDR2 sequences are LNHDA and SQIVND (reference sequence). Trimming at V came to 3 bases and at J to 4 bases, leaving 8 bases not matched to a gene. The CDR3 is 15 residues long.

J is TRBJ2-5 and V is TRBV7-9; D unclear. Trimming pared 2 bases from V and 2 bases from J, leaving 6 bases between. The length of the CDR3 is 13 residues. Germline V gives CDR1 SEHNR, CDR2 FQNEAQ (reference sequence). As DNA, the CDR3 is TGTGCCAGCAGCTTACCTCTTCAAGAGACCCAGTACTTC. Protein product: CASSLPLQETQYF.

This clonotype was counted at least ten times. This rearrangement joins TRBV12-3 or TRBV12-4 to TRBJ1-2; no clear D. This CDR3 has 15 amino acids. The V gene lost 2 bases and the J gene lost 1 base, with 11 bases spanning the gap. The CDR3 region is CASSLSPSVNYGYTF. The CDR3 bases are TGTGCCAGCAGTTTATCCCCTAGTGTTAACTATGGCTACACCTTC.

This clonotype was detected many times. The CDR3 bases are TGTGCCAGCAGCTTAGGGGACAGCTCCTACGAGCAGTACTTC. Protein sequence: CASSLGDSSYEQYF. The V gene is TRBV7-3, the J gene TRBJ2-7, with TRBD1 matching 7 bases. CDR1 and CDR2 from the germline V gene are SGHTA and FQGTGA. The CDR3 is 14 residues long. V dropped 2 bases and J dropped 0; count of bases not matched to a gene: 1.